The 25 T cell receptor beta chains below were found in one sample sequenced in a study of blood T cell repertoires in COVID-19 (dated by TCRdb to between 2020 and 2021). Library construction relied on the immunoSEQ multiplex PCR assay. TCRdb retrieved this table from immuneACCESS and kept in-frame rearrangements only. Not all clones are present; in checked studies, unresolved V genes account for under half, and no reason is known for the remainder. Within this sample are just under 350,000 clones, with around nine tenths of them counted one time only. Clones ranked in the top ten supply approximately 7.3% of the sample. Material: peripheral blood. The receptor source for this set is a woman between 70 and 85 years old with COVID-19, enrolled during active disease.

The CDR3, as DNA: TGCGCCAGCAGTCTGAGACAGGGAACAGATACGCAGTATTTT. This codes for CASSLRQGTDTQYF. The genes are TRBV10-1 and TRBJ2-3; 7 positions agree with TRBD1. CDR1 WNHNN and CDR2 SYGVQD come from the germline V gene (reference sequence). The CDR3 spans 14 residues. Trimming cost V 5 bases and J 3 bases; bases outside gene matches: 5.

The chain employs TRBV18 and TRBJ1-5; D perhaps matches TRBD1 (5 bases). Trimming took 5 bases from V and 2 from J, leaving 13 bases between them. This CDR3 spans 15 amino acids. Per the germline V gene, CDR1 is KGHSH and CDR2 is LQKENI. The chain's CDR3 is CASSTTVDGNQPQHF. Written as DNA, the CDR3 is TGTGCCAGCTCAACGACAGTAGATGGCAATCAGCCCCAGCATTTT.

Only a few counts were recorded for this clone. This chain connects TRBV7-2 to TRBJ2-7, with TRBD2 as a possible D gene (5 bases). Trimming took 4 bases from V and 6 from J, leaving 19 bases between them. Germline-derived CDR1 and CDR2 are SGHTA and FQGNSA. This CDR3 comprises 15 residues. In DNA form, the CDR3 reads TGTGCCAGCAGCTCCGCGAGGGTCCCCTTGGTCGAGCAGTACTTC. Amino acids: CASSSARVPLVEQYF.

V usage is TRBV5-1 and J usage is TRBJ1-1; D is ambiguous. The CDR3 totals 17 residues. Looked up from germline, CDR1 is SGHRS and CDR2 is YFSETQ. Trimming removed 0 bases at V and 1 base at J, with 16 bases between. CDR3 protein: CASSLGPESGSNTEAFF. Written as DNA, the CDR3 is TGCGCCAGCAGCTTGGGGCCGGAATCCGGGTCGAACACTGAAGCTTTCTTT.

This sequence joins TRBV12-3 or TRBV12-4 and TRBJ1-4; 7 bases line up with TRBD1. The CDR3 is made up of 13 amino acids. V was clipped by 1 base and J by 8 bases; unmatched bases: 1. CDR3 coding DNA: TGTGCCAGCAGTTTAGAGGACAGGGAAAAACTGTTTTTT. Protein product: CASSLEDREKLFF.

The CDR3: CASREGYAAGEQYF. The CDR3 DNA reads TGTGCCAGCAGGGAAGGTTACGCCGCAGGCGAGCAGTACTTC. This sequence joins TRBV13 and TRBJ2-7; D not resolved. The V gene lost 6 bases and the J gene lost 6 bases, with 18 bases spanning the gap. The CDR3 totals 14 residues. Germline V gene lookup returns CDR1 PRHDT and CDR2 FYEKMQ (reference sequence).

The V and J genes are TRBV7-2 and TRBJ1-2, with D possibly TRBD1 on 6 matching bases. The CDR3 spans 15 residues. V was shortened by 2 bases and J by 0 bases, with 10 bases between the two germline ends. Germline assignment: CDR1 SGHTA and CDR2 FQGNSA. CDR3 DNA: TGTGCCAGCAGCTTATTAGGACAGTCTAACTATGGCTACACCTTC. Amino acid sequence: CASSLLGQSNYGYTF. Full variable domain (missing parts from reference TRBV7-2 and TRBJ1-2): GAGVSQSPSNKVTEKGKDVELRCDPISGHTALYWYRQSLGQGLEFLIYFQGNSAPDKSGLPSDRFSAERTGGSVSTLTIQRTQQEDSAVYLCASSLLGQSNYGYTFGSGTRLTVV.

The chain recombines TRBV4-3 with TRBJ1-4, with D possibly being TRBD1 (5 bases). The germline CDR1 and CDR2 sequences are LGHNA and YSLEER. There are 18 residues in the CDR3. Trimming stripped 0 bases from V and 3 bases from J, with 17 bases between. CDR3: CASSQDWGVEQSNEKLFF. CDR3 coding DNA: TGCGCCAGCAGCCAAGATTGGGGGGTAGAACAGTCTAATGAAAAACTGTTTTTT.

This rearrangement joins TRBV11-2 to TRBJ2-7; D not resolved. Per germline, CDR1 SGHAT and CDR2 FQNNGV. V dropped 5 bases and J dropped 3 bases, with 5 bases sitting between them. The CDR3 consists of 11 residues. CDR3 residues: CASSQHYEQYF. The CDR3 DNA sequence: TGTGCCAGCAGCCAACACTACGAGCAGTACTTC.

The genes are TRBV19 and TRBJ1-2; D is perhaps TRBD1 (6 bases). Germline V CDR1 and CDR2: LNHDA, SQIVND (reference sequence). Trimming shortened V by 10 bases and J by 6 bases, and 30 bases separated the two germline ends. The CDR3 contains 17 residues. The DNA for the CDR3 is TGTGCCACTAAACCCTTTCAGTATCGCGGGGGGCAGGATGGCTACACCTTC. This encodes CATKPFQYRGGQDGYTF.

V and J are TRBV12-3 or TRBV12-4 and TRBJ2-3, with a possible D match to TRBD1 (6 bases). V lost 3 bases and J 7 bases, leaving 11 bases between the germline ends. The CDR3 is 13 amino acids. The DNA for the CDR3 is TGTGCCAGCAGTTTGATGGGGGCGAATACGCAGTATTTT. It encodes CASSLMGANTQYF.

The V gene is TRBV3-1 (or the pseudogene TRBV3-2), the J gene TRBJ1-3; TRBD1 is a possible D gene (6 bases). The CDR3 has 18 amino acids. Germline CDR1 and CDR2: LGHDT and YNNKEL (reference sequence). Deletions cut 0 bases from V and 0 bases from J, with 15 bases between. The CDR3 DNA is TGTGCCAGCAGCCAAGATCAAGGACAGACCTTCTCTGGAAACACCATATATTTT. It specifies CASSQDQGQTFSGNTIYF.

This clone showed up just once. The chain uses TRBV6-6 and TRBJ1-1, with TRBD1 matching over 7 bases. CDR3 length: 14 residues. Trimming removed 6 bases from V and 4 bases from J; junction bases left unmatched: 8. The germline CDR1 and CDR2 sequences are MNHNY and SVGAGI (reference sequence). CDR3 residues: CASSFNRGSTEAFF. CDR3 nucleotides: TGTGCCAGCAGCTTCAACAGGGGTAGCACTGAAGCTTTCTTT.

This chain links TRBV9 with TRBJ2-5, with 7 bases fitting TRBD2. Germline CDR1 reads SGDLS; CDR2 reads YYNGEE. V gave up 3 bases and J gave up 5 bases; unmatched junction bases: 13. The CDR3 has 16 amino acids. DNA of the CDR3: TGTGCCAGCAGCGCTGGGACTATCCCACTATGGGAGACCCAGTACTTC. Translating gives CASSAGTIPLWETQYF.

The chain links TRBV5-4 to TRBJ2-7; 8 bases fit TRBD1. Germline assignment: CDR1 SGHNT and CDR2 YYREEE (reference sequence). The CDR3 has 13 residues. V lost 4 bases to trimming and J lost 7 bases; unmatched junction nucleotides: 7. CDR3 sequence reads: CASSQGASAEQYF. CDR3 nucleotide sequence: TGTGCCAGCAGCCAGGGGGCTTCGGCGGAGCAGTACTTC.

This chain connects TRBV9 to TRBJ2-2; TRBD2 aligns across 10 bases. The germline gives CDR1 SGDLS, CDR2 YYNGEE. J gave up 4 bases and V 3 bases, and 3 bases lay outside the gene matches. The CDR3 contains 15 residues. As DNA, the CDR3 is TGTGCCAGCAGCGGAAGCGGGGGGGGCACCGGGGAGCTGTTTTTT. It is translated as CASSGSGGGTGELFF.

This sequence joins TRBV19 and TRBJ1-4, with 8 nucleotides matching TRBD1. V shed 4 bases and J 3 bases; nucleotides not matched to a gene: 13. The CDR3 spans 18 residues. Germline CDR1 reads LNHDA; CDR2 reads SQIVND (reference sequence). The CDR3 loop reads CASSTTRTGRGANEKLFF. The CDR3 region has the DNA TGTGCCAGTAGTACAACGCGGACAGGGAGGGGGGCTAATGAAAAACTGTTTTTT.

The V and J genes are TRBV5-4 and TRBJ1-1; D unclear. Trimming left V 0 bases short and J 5 bases short, with 8 bases between. The CDR3 covers 13 residues. CDR1 and CDR2 (germline): SGHNT, YYREEE (reference sequence). The CDR3 here is CASSLVLATEAFF. The CDR3 nucleotides are TGTGCCAGCAGCTTGGTTTTGGCAACTGAAGCTTTCTTT.

The chain couples TRBV7-2 to TRBJ1-3, with D unclear. This CDR3 has 14 residues. Germline V gene lookup returns CDR1 SGHTA and CDR2 FQGNSA. The V and J ends lost 3 bases and 2 bases respectively, with 8 bases between them. The CDR3 nucleotides are TGTGCCAGCAGCTTTAGAGGCACTGGAAACACCATATATTTT. Protein sequence: CASSFRGTGNTIYF.

J is TRBJ1-1 and V is TRBV5-1; 7 bases align to TRBD1. CDR3 length: 15 amino acids. Germline-derived CDR1 and CDR2 are SGHRS and YFSETQ. V was clipped by 0 bases and J by 0 bases; unmatched bases: 2. CDR3 nucleotides: TGCGCCAGCAGCTTGGCGAGGGGGCTGAACACTGAAGCTTTCTTT. The encoded protein is CASSLARGLNTEAFF.

This clone occurred once. The rearrangement joins TRBV10-1 to TRBJ2-3, with D perhaps matching TRBD1 (6 bases). Germline values: CDR1 WNHNN, CDR2 SYGVQD (reference sequence). V lost 3 bases and J lost 4, with 8 bases in between. This CDR3 comprises 13 residues. CDR3 in amino acids: CASSDQGPDTQYF. The CDR3 DNA is TGCGCCAGCAGTGACCAGGGGCCAGATACGCAGTATTTT.

The gene calls are TRBV5-8 and TRBJ2-1; D is possibly TRBD1 (6 bases). Trimming removed 1 base from V and 9 bases from J, with 14 bases in between. Germline CDR1 and CDR2: SGHTS and YDEGEE. This CDR3 spans 14 amino acids. CDR3 region: CASSLTGSGSEQFF. The CDR3 nucleotides are TGTGCCAGCAGCTTGACAGGGTCTGGGAGTGAGCAGTTCTTC.

The rearrangement joins TRBV6-5 to TRBJ1-2; 9 bases map to TRBD1. The V gene end was trimmed by 8 bases and the J gene end by 5 bases; junction bases not matched to a gene: 3. Germline CDR1 MNHEY, CDR2 SVGAGI. This CDR3 comprises 12 residues. CDR3: CASLGTGYGYTF. DNA of the CDR3: TGTGCCAGCCTCGGGACAGGGTATGGCTACACCTTC.

The rearrangement joins TRBV7-9 to TRBJ2-7, with TRBD2 matching over 12 bases. V lost 8 bases and J lost 2; bases outside the gene matches: 1. CDR1 and CDR2 (germline): SEHNR, FQNEAQ (reference sequence). This CDR3 has 13 amino acids. The CDR3 DNA follows: TGTGCCAGCGGACTAGCGGGGCCCTACGAGCAGTACTTC. Translating gives CASGLAGPYEQYF.

This chain links TRBV7-2 with TRBJ1-2; D not resolved. Trimming stripped 3 bases from V and 8 bases from J, with 10 bases between. The CDR3 has 12 amino acids. Germline assignment: CDR1 SGHTA and CDR2 FQGNSA. CDR3 sequence (DNA): TGTGCCAGCAGCTTCAACCCGGGGGGCTACACCTTC. This translates into CASSFNPGGYTF.